Following are 3 T cell receptor beta chains from one sample sequenced in a study of cytomegalovirus exposure and HLA in healthy donors. Vbeta (60) and Jbeta (13) primers were used in the PCR. Using immunoSEQ multiplex PCR, the repertoire was profiled, and TCRdb retains in-frame clones only, with some absent. The sample contains around 140,000 clones, approximately 84% of which appear only once. Sequencing used PBMCs. These receptors originate from a woman aged 60-70 years in good health and CMV-seropositive.

V and J are TRBV5-8 and TRBJ2-2; 15 nucleotides agree with TRBD2. Germline trimming cut 4 bases from V and 6 bases from J; bases unmatched to any gene: 4. From germline, CDR1 is SGHTS and CDR2 YDEGEE. The CDR3 totals 16 residues. The CDR3 DNA sequence: TGTGCCAGCAGCCCAGGACTAGCGGGAGGGCCCGGGGAGCTGTTTTTT. This translates into CASSPGLAGGPGELFF. Looking up the rest from reference TRBV5-8 and TRBJ2-2 gives the full variable domain: EAGVTQSPTHLIKTRGQQATLRCSPISGHTSVYWYQQALGLGLQFLLWYDEGEERNRGNFPPRFSGRQFPNYSSELNVNALELEDSALYLCASSPGLAGGPGELFFGEGSRLTVL.

The chain links TRBV5-1 to TRBJ1-6; maybe TRBD1 (5 bases). The germline V gene has CDR1 SGHRS and CDR2 YFSETQ. This CDR3 contains 14 residues. With 1 base removed from V and 8 bases from J, the gap between germline ends came to 10 bases. The CDR3: CASSLITGDSPLHF. As DNA, the CDR3 is TGCGCCAGCAGCTTGATTACAGGTGATTCACCCCTCCACTTT.

The genes are TRBV11-3 and TRBJ1-1; D possibly corresponds to TRBD1 (6 bases). The germline gives CDR1 SGHNT, CDR2 YENEEA. The V end lost 5 bases, the J end lost 1 base, and 8 bases lay between the germline ends. The CDR3 is made up of 13 amino acids. Here the CDR3 reads CASSGGANTEAFF. The CDR3 DNA follows: TGTGCCAGCAGCGGGGGGGCGAACACTGAAGCTTTCTTT.